The rows below give T cell receptor beta chains drawn from one sample of a study of cytomegalovirus exposure and HLA in healthy donors. Profiled with immunoSEQ multiplex PCR; TCRdb holds only in-frame clones, not every one. In all, the sample yields fewer than 150,000 clones. Sequenced: PBMCs. Receptors originate from a woman aged 60-75 years in good health and CMV-seronegative. CDR3s include the opening cysteine and the closing phenylalanine or tryptophan. D genes are given only for firm matches.

>TRBV5-6|.|TRBJ1-2
CASSWAGRNYGYTF
TGTGCCAGCAGCTGGGCGGGCCGAAACTATGGCTACACCTTC
>TRBV6-1|.|TRBJ1-1
CASSEALHFGEGNTEAFF
TGTGCCAGCAGTGAAGCGCTTCACTTCGGGGAGGGGAACACTGAAGCTTTCTTT
>TRBV28|.|TRBJ1-1
CASSLRVNTEAFF
TGTGCCAGCAGCTTACGGGTGAACACTGAAGCTTTCTTT
>TRBV6-1|TRBD1|TRBJ1-1
CASSPGQGITEAFF
TGTGCCAGCAGTCCGGGACAGGGGATCACTGAAGCTTTCTTT
>TRBV4-2|TRBD2|TRBJ2-2
CASSQVLTGGHRELFF
TGTGCCAGCAGCCAAGTGTTAACGGGGGGGCACCGGGAGCTGTTTTTT
>TRBV5-1|.|TRBJ2-3
CASSLSNTQYF
TGCGCCAGCAGCTTATCTAATACGCAGTATTTT
>TRBV19|.|TRBJ2-7
CASSIQGVGSYEQYF
TGTGCCAGTAGTATTCAAGGGGTAGGGTCCTACGAGCAGTACTTC
>TRBV27|TRBD2|TRBJ2-7
CASSYSGVSSEQYF
TGTGCCAGCAGTTATAGCGGGGTCTCCTCCGAGCAGTACTTC
>TRBV19|TRBD1|TRBJ1-1
CASSIEDRGAEAFF
TGTGCCAGTAGTATAGAGGACAGGGGAGCTGAAGCTTTCTTT
>TRBV27|TRBD2|TRBJ2-7
CASSWASGGSGEQYF
TGTGCCAGCAGTTGGGCTAGCGGGGGCTCCGGCGAGCAGTACTTC
>TRBV28|.|TRBJ2-6
CASSYGQLSGANVLTF
TGTGCCAGCAGTTATGGACAACTCTCTGGGGCCAACGTCCTGACTTTC
>TRBV19|.|TRBJ1-2
CASSAENYGYTF
TGTGCCAGTAGTGCGGAGAACTATGGCTACACCTTC
>TRBV9|TRBD1|TRBJ1-4
CASSLTGQGGEKLFF
TGTGCCAGCAGCTTAACGGGACAGGGAGGTGAAAAACTGTTTTTT
>TRBV27|TRBD2|TRBJ2-1
CASSRGLAGVNEQFF
TGTGCCAGCTCCCGGGGACTAGCGGGAGTGAATGAGCAGTTCTTC
>TRBV5-6|TRBD1|TRBJ2-7
CASSPPEFQGAYEQYF
TGTGCCAGCAGCCCTCCCGAGTTCCAGGGGGCGTACGAGCAGTACTTC
>TRBV20-1|TRBD1|TRBJ1-2
CSAPAGGGYTF
TGCAGTGCTCCTGCAGGGGGTGGCTACACCTTC
>TRBV4-1|.|TRBJ1-5
CASNPAQANNQPQHF
TGCGCCAGCAACCCCGCGCAGGCTAACAATCAGCCCCAGCATTTT
>TRBV19|TRBD1|TRBJ2-2
CASSTGQGWVNTGELFF
TGTGCCAGTAGTACTGGACAGGGATGGGTGAACACCGGGGAGCTGTTTTTT
>TRBV6-1|.|TRBJ1-3
CASGGQPSGNTIYF
TGTGCCTCCGGGGGGCAGCCATCTGGAAACACCATATATTTT
>TRBV4-1|.|TRBJ1-6
CASSHGLTENSPLHF
TGCGCCAGCAGCCATGGGTTAACGGAGAACTCACCCCTCCACTTT
>TRBV10-2|.|TRBJ2-1
CASSEFSFGQYNEQFF
TGCGCCAGCAGTGAGTTTTCGTTCGGACAATACAATGAGCAGTTCTTC
>TRBV4-1|TRBD2|TRBJ2-3
CASSQEASTSGERDTQYF
TGCGCCAGCAGCCAAGAGGCCTCTACTAGCGGGGAGCGGGATACGCAGTATTTT
>TRBV6-5|.|TRBJ2-1
CASSYGGTARDEQFF
TGTGCCAGCAGTTACGGCGGGACAGCCAGAGATGAGCAGTTCTTC
>TRBV7-2|TRBD1|TRBJ1-4
CASSLAGDRERKLFF
TGTGCCAGCAGCTTAGCGGGGGACAGGGAACGAAAACTGTTTTTT
>TRBV7-9|.|TRBJ2-3
CASSPITDTQYF
TGTGCCAGCAGCCCCATCACAGATACGCAGTATTTT
>TRBV19|TRBD1|TRBJ1-3
CASSPSPGTGRPGNTIYF
TGTGCCAGTAGTCCGAGTCCCGGGACAGGGCGTCCTGGAAACACCATATATTTT
>TRBV7-3|.|TRBJ1-1
CASSSPGGNTEAFF
TGTGCCAGCAGCTCGCCGGGGGGGAACACTGAAGCTTTCTTT